This entry lists 8 T cell receptor beta chains sequenced from one sample in a study of blood T cell repertoires in COVID-19. Data came from immunoSEQ multiplex PCR; TCRdb stores just in-frame clones and leaves some out. The sample has about 86,000 clones, 65% to 85% seen once. Source material: peripheral blood. Source of these receptors: a woman over 75 with active or convalescent COVID-19.

This clone was seen just once. CDR3 coding DNA: TGCGCCAGCAGCCCGGCAGGGGGCATGAACACTGAAGCTTTCTTT. Its translation is CASSPAGGMNTEAFF. V usage is TRBV5-1 and J usage is TRBJ1-1, with 8 bases that match TRBD1. The germline V gene has CDR1 SGHRS and CDR2 YFSETQ. The CDR3 has 15 amino acids. V gave up 4 bases and J gave up 0 bases; unmatched junction bases: 5.

The chain employs TRBV28 and TRBJ2-7; D is undetermined. Trimming removed 2 bases from V and 6 bases from J, with 8 bases in between. The CDR3 runs 12 residues. From germline, CDR1 is MDHEN and CDR2 SYDVKM. This chain's CDR3 is CASSLGVREQYF. CDR3 coding DNA: TGTGCCAGCAGTTTAGGAGTTCGCGAGCAGTACTTC.

J is TRBJ2-7 and V is TRBV19; 8 bases align to TRBD2. The ends lost 4 bases at V and 4 bases at J; junction bases unmatched: 12. The CDR3 consists of 16 residues. The V gene's germline CDR1 is LNHDA and CDR2 SQIVND (reference sequence). The CDR3 DNA reads TGTGCCAGTAGTAGGGGTCCGGCGGGAGGAGGATACGAGCAGTACTTC. Its translation is CASSRGPAGGGYEQYF.

This clone was found once. The chain combines TRBV18 with TRBJ2-3, with 10 bases lining up with TRBD2. V shed 3 bases, J shed 4 bases, and the junction held 7 bases outside the gene matches. This CDR3 contains 16 residues. In germline, CDR1 is KGHSH, CDR2 LQKENI. The CDR3 DNA reads TGTGCCAGCTCACCGATGAGCGGGGGGGGACCAGATACGCAGTATTTT. Its protein product is CASSPMSGGGPDTQYF.

The chain uses TRBV12-3 or TRBV12-4 and TRBJ2-3; 8 bases fit TRBD2. J gave up 14 bases and V 4 bases, and 8 bases lay outside the gene matches. This CDR3 spans 12 amino acids. CDR3 nucleotides: TGTGCCAGCAGTTGGCCTAGCGGGCGTGGGTATTTT. It translates to CASSWPSGRGYF.

This clone was picked up a small number of times. The chain couples TRBV7-9 to TRBJ2-7; D ambiguous. Trimming took 1 base from V and 6 from J, leaving 7 bases between them. The length of the CDR3 is 12 residues. The germline gives CDR1 SEHNR, CDR2 FQNEAQ (reference sequence). CDR3 protein: CASSLETSEQYF. In nucleotides, the CDR3 is TGTGCCAGCAGCTTAGAAACCAGCGAGCAGTACTTC.

The chain links TRBV28 to TRBJ1-5; TRBD1 might be the D (5 bases). The CDR3 length is 13 residues. Germline V gene sequence: CDR1 MDHEN, CDR2 SYDVKM. Trimming left V 7 bases short and J 6 bases short, with 13 bases between. CDR3 in DNA: TGTGCCAGCATGGGGGGGGGTTTTCAGCCCCAGCATTTT. Protein sequence: CASMGGGFQPQHF.

This chain links TRBV7-9 with TRBJ1-4, with 8 positions matching TRBD1. The V and J ends lost 1 base and 6 bases, in that order; junction bases with no gene match: 7. Germline CDR1 SEHNR, CDR2 FQNEAQ (reference sequence). CDR3 length: 16 amino acids. The CDR3 region is CASSLVQGASHEKLFF. The DNA for the CDR3 is TGTGCCAGCAGCTTAGTGCAGGGGGCAAGTCATGAAAAACTGTTTTTT.